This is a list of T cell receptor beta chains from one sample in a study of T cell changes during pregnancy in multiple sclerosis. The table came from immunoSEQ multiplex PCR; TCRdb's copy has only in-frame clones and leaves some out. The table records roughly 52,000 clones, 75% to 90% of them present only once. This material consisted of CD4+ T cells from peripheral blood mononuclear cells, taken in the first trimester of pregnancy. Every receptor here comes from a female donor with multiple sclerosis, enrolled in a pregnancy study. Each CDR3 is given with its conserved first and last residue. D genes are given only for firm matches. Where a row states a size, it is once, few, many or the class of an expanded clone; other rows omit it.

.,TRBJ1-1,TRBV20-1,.,TGCAGTGCTAGACGGGACACTGAAGCTTTCTTT,CSARRDTEAFF
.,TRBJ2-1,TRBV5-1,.,TGCGCCAGCAGCCCCCAGGGGACAACGAGCTCCTACAATGAGCAGTTCTTC,CASSPQGTTSSYNEQFF
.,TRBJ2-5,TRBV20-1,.,TGCAGTGCTGAGTTTTCGGAGACCCAGTACTTC,CSAEFSETQYF
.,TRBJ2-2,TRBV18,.,TGTGCCAGCTCACCACTCCCCCCGGGGGACACCGGGGAGCTGTTTTTT,CASSPLPPGDTGELFF
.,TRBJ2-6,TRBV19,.,TGTGCCAGTAGTATAGGGGGGGTCAACGTCCTGACTTTC,CASSIGGVNVLTF
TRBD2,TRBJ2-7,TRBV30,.,TGTGCCTGGAGTTCTCTAGCGGGAGGCTTATACGAGCAGTACTTC,CAWSSLAGGLYEQYF
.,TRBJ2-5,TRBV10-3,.,TGTGCCATCAGTGAGTGGGAGCGTGAGACCCAGTACTTC,CAISEWERETQYF
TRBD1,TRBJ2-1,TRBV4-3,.,TGCGCCAGCAGCCAAGATTCGGGACAGGGTTTGGCGGGCTACAATGAGCAGTTCTTC,CASSQDSGQGLAGYNEQFF
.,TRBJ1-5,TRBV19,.,TGTGCCAGTAGTGGGGGGGGGCTCAAGCAAGCGCCCCAGCATTTT,CASSGGGLKQAPQHF
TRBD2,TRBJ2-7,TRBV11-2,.,TGTGCCACCGGGGCGGGAGGGCCGACCGAGCAGTACTTC,CATGAGGPTEQYF
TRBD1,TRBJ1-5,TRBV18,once,TGTGCCAGCTCACCCCGAGACCCCCGGACAGGTTTTAGCAATCAGCCCCAGCATTTT,CASSPRDPRTGFSNQPQHF
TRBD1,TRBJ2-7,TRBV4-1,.,TGCGCCAGCAGCCCAGGGGGCGCTGACCCCTACGAGCAGTACTTC,CASSPGGADPYEQYF
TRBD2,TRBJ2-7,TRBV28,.,TGTGCCAGCAGGGCGGGAGGGCCAGCCTACGAGCAGTACTTC,CASRAGGPAYEQYF
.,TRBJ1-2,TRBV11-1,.,TGTGCCAGCTTGAGGTTTTATGGCTACACCTTC,CASLRFYGYTF
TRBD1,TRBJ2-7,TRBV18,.,TGTGCCAGCTCACTAGGGACAGGGAACTACGAGCAGTACTTC,CASSLGTGNYEQYF
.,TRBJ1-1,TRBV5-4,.,TGTGCCAGCAGCCACCCTGACAGACAGAACACTGAAGCTTTCTTT,CASSHPDRQNTEAFF
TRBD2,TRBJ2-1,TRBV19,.,TGTGCCAGTAGTACTGTAGCGGGAGGGTTAAATGAGCAGTTCTTC,CASSTVAGGLNEQFF
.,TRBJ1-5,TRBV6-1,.,TGTGCCAGCAGTGAACTAAACAGCAATCAGCCCCAGCATTTT,CASSELNSNQPQHF